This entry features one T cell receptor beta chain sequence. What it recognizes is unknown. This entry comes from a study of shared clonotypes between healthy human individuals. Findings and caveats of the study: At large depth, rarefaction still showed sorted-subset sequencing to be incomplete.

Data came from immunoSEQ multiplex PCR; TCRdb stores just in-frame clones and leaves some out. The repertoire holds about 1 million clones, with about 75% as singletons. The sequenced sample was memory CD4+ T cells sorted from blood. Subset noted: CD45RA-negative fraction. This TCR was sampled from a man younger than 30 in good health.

CDR3 residues: CASSPQGATGSYNSPLHF. For the CDR3, the DNA is TGTGCCAGCTCACCACAGGGGGCGACTGGTTCCTATAATTCACCCCTCCACTTT. The rearrangement joins TRBV18 to TRBJ1-6; 7 positions agree with TRBD1. The CDR3 has 18 residues. The germline V gene encodes CDR1 KGHSH and CDR2 LQKENI. The V and J ends lost 1 base and 1 base, in that order; junction bases with no gene match: 7.